One and the same sample provided the 21 T cell receptor beta chains below, sequenced in a study of beta chain features in type 1 diabetes. Expressed TCRB transcripts were sequenced because the entire RNA isolate underwent reverse transcription. Data came from immunoSEQ multiplex PCR; TCRdb stores just in-frame clones and leaves some out. The table has over 300,000 clones, 8% seen once; the top ten hold around 0.44%. Sequences were obtained from central memory CD4+ T cells from blood. Receptor source: a woman under 30 in good health.

The chain uses TRBV7-2 and TRBJ2-3; 13 bases match TRBD2. CDR3 length: 16 residues. Trimming cost V 5 bases and J 3 bases; bases outside gene matches: 5. Germline loops: CDR1 SGHTA, CDR2 FQGNSA. CDR3 residues: CASSLRLAGGTDTQYF. CDR3 coding DNA: TGTGCCAGCAGCCTTAGACTAGCGGGAGGTACAGATACGCAGTATTTT.

A few counts support this clone. This sequence joins TRBV7-2 and TRBJ2-4; perhaps TRBD2 as D (5 bases). Per the germline V gene, CDR1 is SGHTA and CDR2 is FQGNSA. Trimming removed 1 base at V and 6 bases at J, with 13 bases between. This CDR3 is 15 amino acids long. CDR3 amino acids: CASSLEGGLTNIQYF. The CDR3 DNA is TGTGCCAGCAGCTTAGAAGGCGGGCTAACAAACATTCAGTACTTC.

This clone was detected many times. The chain uses TRBV10-3 and TRBJ1-5, with unresolved D. This CDR3 spans 16 amino acids. The germline V gene has CDR1 ENHRY and CDR2 SYGVKD. Trimming took off 0 bases at V and 3 bases at J, with 12 bases between the two ends. The chain's CDR3 is CAISESIGGINQPQHF. The CDR3 coding sequence is TGTGCCATCAGTGAGTCGATCGGAGGCATCAATCAGCCCCAGCATTTT.

This clone was counted many times. This chain joins TRBV15 and TRBJ2-1, with 7 nucleotides matching TRBD2. CDR3 length: 16 residues. Germline lookup yields CDR1 LNHNV and CDR2 YYDKDF (reference sequence). V lost 1 base and J lost 0; bases outside the gene matches: 3. DNA of the CDR3: TGTGCCACCAGCAGAGCCGGGAGGAGCTCCTACAATGAGCAGTTCTTC. Protein: CATSRAGRSSYNEQFF.

The chain has TRBV9 and TRBJ2-3, with 12 bases lining up with TRBD2. V shed 5 bases, J shed 5 bases, and the junction held 9 bases outside the gene matches. The germline gives CDR1 SGDLS, CDR2 YYNGEE. The CDR3 is 16 residues long. The CDR3 protein is CASSLTSGSVGDTQYF. The DNA for the CDR3 is TGTGCCAGCAGTTTGACTAGCGGGAGCGTCGGAGATACGCAGTATTTT.

The table lists this clone with many counts. This chain uses TRBV10-3 with TRBJ2-6, with D maybe TRBD1 (6 bases). Germline V gene sequence: CDR1 ENHRY, CDR2 SYGVKD. Deletions cut 8 bases from V and 2 bases from J, with 10 bases between. This CDR3 has 14 residues. In DNA, the CDR3 is TGTGCCATCCCTAAGGGGGCTGGGGCCAACGTCCTGACTTTC. It encodes CAIPKGAGANVLTF.

This clone turned up a few times. The rearrangement uses TRBV15 and TRBJ2-3; 9 bases fit TRBD1. V shed 0 bases, J shed 2 bases, and the junction held 9 bases outside the gene matches. The CDR3 spans 18 residues. From germline, CDR1 is LNHNV and CDR2 YYDKDF (reference sequence). This CDR3 is CATSRDRQGVSPTDTQYF. In nucleotides, the CDR3 is TGTGCCACCAGCAGAGACCGACAGGGGGTCTCCCCCACAGATACGCAGTATTTT.

This clone was picked up a small number of times. The chain carries TRBV7-3 and TRBJ2-3, with TRBD1 as a possible D gene (6 bases). The V end was cut by 6 bases, the J end by 0 bases, with 7 bases between. The CDR3 runs to 13 residues. Germline CDR1 is SGHTA and CDR2 is FQGTGA. This CDR3 reads CASSQGSTDTQYF. The CDR3 region has the DNA TGTGCCAGCAGTCAGGGGAGCACAGATACGCAGTATTTT.

This clone was seen at least ten times. The chain recombines TRBV29-1 with TRBJ1-5; tentatively, D is TRBD1 (6 bases). This CDR3 comprises 13 residues. The V end was cut by 6 bases, the J end by 6 bases, with 15 bases between. Germline values: CDR1 SQVTM, CDR2 ANQGSEA. The CDR3 sequence is CSVQEQGGQPQHF. In DNA, the CDR3 is TGCAGCGTCCAAGAACAGGGCGGTCAGCCCCAGCATTTT.

The chain uses TRBV7-8 and TRBJ2-3; D gene unclear. This CDR3 is 16 amino acids long. Germline CDR1 and CDR2: SGHVS and FQNEAQ. V was pared by 5 bases and J by 8 bases, with 23 bases between. CDR3: CASSPRVKVIQPTQYF. The CDR3 DNA reads TGTGCCAGCAGCCCAAGGGTTAAGGTTATTCAGCCTACGCAGTATTTT.

The chain carries TRBV11-2 and TRBJ2-7; 8 nucleotides align to TRBD2. The V gene end was trimmed by 3 bases and the J gene end by 4 bases; junction bases not matched to a gene: 8. This CDR3 is built from 15 residues. Germline values: CDR1 SGHAT, CDR2 FQNNGV. The CDR3 protein is CASSLNTGGAYEQYF. CDR3 bases: TGTGCCAGCAGCTTGAATACGGGAGGGGCGTACGAGCAGTACTTC. The whole variable domain, filled in from reference TRBV11-2 and TRBJ2-7, reads EAGVAQSPRYKIIEKRQSVAFWCNPISGHATLYWYQQILGQGPKLLIQFQNNGVVDDSQLPKDRFSAERLKGVDSTLKIQPAKLEDSAVYLCASSLNTGGAYEQYFGPGTRLTVT.

The table lists this clone with a few counts. The chain links TRBV6-5 to TRBJ1-2, with a tentative D call TRBD1 (6 bases). Trimming removed 7 bases from V and 6 bases from J, with 6 bases in between. The CDR3 sequence is 10 residues long. Germline V gene sequence: CDR1 MNHEY, CDR2 SVGAGI. The CDR3 coding sequence is TGTGCCAGCAACAGGGATGGCTACACCTTC. Protein sequence: CASNRDGYTF.

V gene TRBV5-1 combines with J gene TRBJ1-1; the D gene is possibly TRBD1 (5 bases). Trimming stripped 7 bases from V and 0 bases from J, with 10 bases between. CDR1 is SGHRS, CDR2 YFSETQ, per germline. The CDR3 has 13 residues. CDR3 in DNA: TGCGCCAGCTGTCAAGGGGTGAACACTGAAGCTTTCTTT. Protein sequence: CASCQGVNTEAFF.

CDR3 DNA sequence: TGTGCCAGCAGTCCTTCCGGGACTAGCGACGAGCAGTACTTC. This encodes CASSPSGTSDEQYF. This chain links TRBV27 with TRBJ2-7, with 10 bases that match TRBD2. The CDR3 length is 14 residues. The J segment lost 5 bases and the V segment lost 5 bases, leaving 6 bases of the junction unmatched. The germline V gene encodes CDR1 MNHEY and CDR2 SMNVEV (reference sequence).

In this sample, this clone turned up a few times. The chain joins TRBV5-1 to TRBJ2-3; D is unresolved. The CDR3 covers 15 residues. Trimming took 0 bases from V and 0 from J, leaving 8 bases between them. Germline V gene lookup returns CDR1 SGHRS and CDR2 YFSETQ. In DNA, the CDR3 is TGCGCCAGCAGCTTGGCGTCGGTGAGCACAGATACGCAGTATTTT. Its translation is CASSLASVSTDTQYF.

This clone was seen a few times. The chain has TRBV7-2 and TRBJ2-7, with a weak D call TRBD1 (6 bases). TRBJ2-5 explains the end of the DNA better; the J call may be wrong. Germline-derived CDR1 and CDR2 are SGHTA and FQGNSA. This CDR3 spans 14 amino acids. The CDR3 here is CASSLGGLQETQYF. The CDR3 bases are TGTGCCAGCAGCTTAGGGGGGCTCCAAGAGACCCAGTACTTC.

V usage is TRBV20-1 and J usage is TRBJ1-2; D is unresolved. V lost 4 bases to trimming and J lost 4 bases, with 7 bases between them. The CDR3 has 11 residues. Germline V lookup: CDR1 DFQATT, CDR2 SNEGSKA (reference sequence). For the CDR3, the DNA is TGCAGTGCTACTAAGGCCTATGGCTACACCTTC. It yields the protein CSATKAYGYTF.

This clone was counted a few times. The V gene is TRBV7-9, the J gene TRBJ2-3; TRBD2 is a possible D gene (5 bases). The germline gives CDR1 SEHNR, CDR2 FQNEAQ (reference sequence). The CDR3 totals 12 residues. Between the trimmed V and J ends, which lost 5 bases and 7 bases, there was a span of 10 bases. The CDR3 DNA is TGTGCCAGCAGCCGGGGTTGGAATACGCAGTATTTT. Residues: CASSRGWNTQYF.

This chain links TRBV4-2 with TRBJ2-3; D uncertain. The CDR3 has 10 amino acids. Germline V gene sequence: CDR1 LGHNA, CDR2 YNFKEQ. V lost 8 bases, J lost 2 bases, and 2 bases lay in between. The CDR3 bases are TGTGCCAGCTTCACAGATACGCAGTATTTT. It codes for CASFTDTQYF.

The chain couples TRBV7-9 to TRBJ2-7; D gene uncertain. Germline V gene lookup returns CDR1 SEHNR and CDR2 FQNEAQ (reference sequence). The CDR3 contains 12 residues. V lost 3 bases and J lost 3, with 6 bases in between. This CDR3 reads CASSLTYYEQYF. The CDR3 coding sequence is TGTGCCAGCAGCTTGACTTACTACGAGCAGTACTTC.

The chain has TRBV5-6 and TRBJ1-5, with 7 bases fitting TRBD1. V shed 4 bases and J 0 bases; nucleotides not matched to a gene: 4. Germline values: CDR1 SGHDT, CDR2 YYEEEE. The CDR3 runs 15 residues. As DNA, the CDR3 is TGTGCCAGCAGCAGGGACAGCTATAGCAATCAGCCCCAGCATTTT. Translating it yields CASSRDSYSNQPQHF.